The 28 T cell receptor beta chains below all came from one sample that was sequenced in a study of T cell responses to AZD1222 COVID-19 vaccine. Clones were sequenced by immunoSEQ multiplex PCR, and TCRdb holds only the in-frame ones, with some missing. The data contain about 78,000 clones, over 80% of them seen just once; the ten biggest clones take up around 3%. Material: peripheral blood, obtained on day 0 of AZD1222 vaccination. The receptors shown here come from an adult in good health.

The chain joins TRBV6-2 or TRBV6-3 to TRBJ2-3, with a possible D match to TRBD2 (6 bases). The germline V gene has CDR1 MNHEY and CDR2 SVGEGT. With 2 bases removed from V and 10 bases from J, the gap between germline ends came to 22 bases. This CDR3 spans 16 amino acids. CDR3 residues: CASSYLGGLLSVAQYF. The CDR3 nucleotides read TGTGCCAGCAGTTACCTGGGGGGACTTCTCTCGGTCGCGCAGTATTTT.

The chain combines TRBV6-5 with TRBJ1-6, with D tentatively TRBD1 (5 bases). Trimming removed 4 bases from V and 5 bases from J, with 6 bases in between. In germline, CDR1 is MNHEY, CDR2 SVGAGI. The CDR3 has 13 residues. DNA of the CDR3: TGTGCCAGCAGTTTAGGGGATAATTCACCCCTCCACTTT. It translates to CASSLGDNSPLHF.

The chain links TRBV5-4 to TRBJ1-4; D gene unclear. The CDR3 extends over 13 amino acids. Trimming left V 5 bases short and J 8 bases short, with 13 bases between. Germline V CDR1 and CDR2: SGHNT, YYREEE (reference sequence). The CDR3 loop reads CASRTYGGEKLFF. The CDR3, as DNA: TGTGCCAGCAGAACCTACGGAGGGGAAAAACTGTTTTTT.

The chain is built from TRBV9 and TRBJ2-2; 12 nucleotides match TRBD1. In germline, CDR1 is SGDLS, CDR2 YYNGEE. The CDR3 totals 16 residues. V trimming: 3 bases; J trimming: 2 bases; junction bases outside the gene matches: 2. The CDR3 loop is CASSAGQGANTGELFF. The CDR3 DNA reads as TGTGCCAGCAGCGCGGGACAGGGGGCAAACACCGGGGAGCTGTTTTTT. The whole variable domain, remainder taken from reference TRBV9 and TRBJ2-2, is DSGVTQTPKHLITATGQRVTLRCSPRSGDLSVYWYQQSLDQGLQFLIQYYNGEERAKGNILERFSAQQFPDLHSELNLSSLELGDSALYFCASSAGQGANTGELFFGEGSRLTVL.

The DNA for the CDR3 is TGTGCCAGCAGCTCCTACAAGACAGGGCGCGGGGGCTATGGCTACACCTTC. Translation gives CASSSYKTGRGGYGYTF. The chain links TRBV7-6 to TRBJ1-2, with 7 bases that match TRBD1. Germline assignment: CDR1 SGHVS and CDR2 FNYEAQ. V was pared by 4 bases and J by 4 bases, with 15 bases of the junction left unmatched. The CDR3 runs to 17 residues.

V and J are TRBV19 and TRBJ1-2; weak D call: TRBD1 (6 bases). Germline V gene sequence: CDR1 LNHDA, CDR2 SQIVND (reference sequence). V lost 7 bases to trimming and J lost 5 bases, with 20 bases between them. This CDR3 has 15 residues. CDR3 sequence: CASTTYGTSNYGYTF. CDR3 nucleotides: TGTGCCAGTACCACCTACGGGACATCCAATTATGGCTACACCTTC.

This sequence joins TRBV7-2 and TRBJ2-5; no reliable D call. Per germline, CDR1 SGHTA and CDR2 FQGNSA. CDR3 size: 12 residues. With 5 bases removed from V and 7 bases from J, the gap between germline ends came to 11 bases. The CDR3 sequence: CASSRAPGTQYF. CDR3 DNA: TGTGCCAGCAGCCGGGCACCGGGGACCCAGTACTTC.

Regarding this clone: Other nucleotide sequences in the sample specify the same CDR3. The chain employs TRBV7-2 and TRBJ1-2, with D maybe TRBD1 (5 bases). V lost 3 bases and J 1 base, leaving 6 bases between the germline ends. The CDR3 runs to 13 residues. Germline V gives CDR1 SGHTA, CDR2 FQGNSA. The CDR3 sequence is CASSLDNNYGYTF. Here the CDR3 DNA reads TGTGCCAGCAGCTTGGACAATAACTATGGCTACACCTTC.

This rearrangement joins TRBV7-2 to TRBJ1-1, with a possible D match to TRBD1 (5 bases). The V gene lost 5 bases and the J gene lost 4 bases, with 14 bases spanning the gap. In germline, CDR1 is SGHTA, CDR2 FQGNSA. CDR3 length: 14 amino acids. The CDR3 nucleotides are TGTGCCAGCAGCCTGCAGGGAGTTGGCACTGAAGCTTTCTTT. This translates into CASSLQGVGTEAFF.

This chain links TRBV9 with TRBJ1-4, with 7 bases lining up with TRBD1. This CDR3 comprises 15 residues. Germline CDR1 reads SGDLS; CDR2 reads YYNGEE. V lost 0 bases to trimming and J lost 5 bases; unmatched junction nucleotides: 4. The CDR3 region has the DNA TGTGCCAGCAGCGTAGAGGGACAGCCGAATGAAAAACTGTTTTTT. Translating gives CASSVEGQPNEKLFF.

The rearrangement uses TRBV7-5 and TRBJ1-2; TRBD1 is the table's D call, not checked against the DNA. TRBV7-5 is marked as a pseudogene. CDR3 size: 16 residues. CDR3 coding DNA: TGTGCCAGAAGCTTAATTGGGGACAGGGACTACTATGGCTACACCTTC. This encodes CARSLIGDRDYYGYTF.

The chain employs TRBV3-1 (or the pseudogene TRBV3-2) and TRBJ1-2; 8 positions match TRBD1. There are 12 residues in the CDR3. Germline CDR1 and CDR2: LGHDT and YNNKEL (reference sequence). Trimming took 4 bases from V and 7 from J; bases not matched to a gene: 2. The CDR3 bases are TGTGCCAGCAGCCCGGGACAGGTTGGCTACACCTTC. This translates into CASSPGQVGYTF.

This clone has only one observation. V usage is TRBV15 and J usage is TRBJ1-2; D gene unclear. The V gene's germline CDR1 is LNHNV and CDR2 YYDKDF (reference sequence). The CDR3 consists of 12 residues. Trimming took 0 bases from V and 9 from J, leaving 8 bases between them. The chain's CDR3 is CATSRDQSSYTF. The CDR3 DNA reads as TGTGCCACCAGCAGAGATCAGAGTAGCTACACCTTC.

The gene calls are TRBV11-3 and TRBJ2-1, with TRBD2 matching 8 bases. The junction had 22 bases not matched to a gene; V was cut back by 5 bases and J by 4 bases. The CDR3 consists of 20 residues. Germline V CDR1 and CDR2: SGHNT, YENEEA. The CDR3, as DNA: TGTGCCAGCAGCCCGAGAGGGCTAGCGGGTGGAATTCCGGGGTACAATGAGCAGTTCTTC. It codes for CASSPRGLAGGIPGYNEQFF.

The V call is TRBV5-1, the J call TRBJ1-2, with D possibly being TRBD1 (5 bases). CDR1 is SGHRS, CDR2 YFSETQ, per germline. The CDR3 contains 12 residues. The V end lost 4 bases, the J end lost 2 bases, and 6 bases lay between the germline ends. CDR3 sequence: CASSQGNYGYTF. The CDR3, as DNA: TGCGCCAGCAGCCAGGGAAACTATGGCTACACCTTC.

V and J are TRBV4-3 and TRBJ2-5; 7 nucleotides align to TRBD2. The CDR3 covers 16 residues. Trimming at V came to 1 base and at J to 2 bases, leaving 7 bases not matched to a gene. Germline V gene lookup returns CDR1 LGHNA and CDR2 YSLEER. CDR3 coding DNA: TGCGCCAGCAGCCAAGTTCGCGGGGGACTTCAAGAGACCCAGTACTTC. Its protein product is CASSQVRGGLQETQYF.

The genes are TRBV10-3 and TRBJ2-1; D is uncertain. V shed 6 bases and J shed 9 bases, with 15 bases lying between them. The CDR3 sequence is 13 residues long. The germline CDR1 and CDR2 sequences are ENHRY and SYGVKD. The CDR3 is CAISEPPVGEQFF. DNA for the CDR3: TGTGCCATCAGCGAACCACCGGTGGGTGAGCAGTTCTTC.

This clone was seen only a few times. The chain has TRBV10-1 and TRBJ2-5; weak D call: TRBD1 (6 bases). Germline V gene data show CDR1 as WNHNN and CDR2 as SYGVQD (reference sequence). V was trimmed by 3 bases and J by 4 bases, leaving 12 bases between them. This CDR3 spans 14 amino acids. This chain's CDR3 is CASSDAGRGETQYF. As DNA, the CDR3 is TGCGCCAGCAGTGACGCTGGCAGGGGAGAGACCCAGTACTTC.

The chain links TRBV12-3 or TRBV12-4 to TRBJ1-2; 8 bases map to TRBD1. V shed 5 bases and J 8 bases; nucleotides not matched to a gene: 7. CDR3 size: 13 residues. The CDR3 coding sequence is TGTGCCAGCAGTCCCGGACAGGGAAGAGGCTACACCTTC. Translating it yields CASSPGQGRGYTF.

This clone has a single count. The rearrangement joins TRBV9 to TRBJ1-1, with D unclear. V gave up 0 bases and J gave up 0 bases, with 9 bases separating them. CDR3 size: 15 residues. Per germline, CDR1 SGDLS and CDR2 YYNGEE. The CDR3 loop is CASSVGARLNTEAFF. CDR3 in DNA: TGTGCCAGCAGCGTAGGGGCCCGACTGAACACTGAAGCTTTCTTT.

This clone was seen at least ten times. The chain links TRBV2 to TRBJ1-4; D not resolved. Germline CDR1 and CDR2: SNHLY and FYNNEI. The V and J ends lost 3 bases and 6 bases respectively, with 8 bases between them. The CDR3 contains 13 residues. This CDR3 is CASSDSRDEKLFF. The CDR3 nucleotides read TGTGCCAGCAGTGACTCTAGGGATGAAAAACTGTTTTTT.

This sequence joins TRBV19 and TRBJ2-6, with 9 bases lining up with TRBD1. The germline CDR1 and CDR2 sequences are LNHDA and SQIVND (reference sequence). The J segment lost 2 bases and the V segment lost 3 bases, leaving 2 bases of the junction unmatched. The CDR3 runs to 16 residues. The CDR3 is CASSIRDRAGANVLTF. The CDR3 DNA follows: TGTGCCAGTAGTATCCGGGACAGGGCTGGGGCCAACGTCCTGACTTTC.

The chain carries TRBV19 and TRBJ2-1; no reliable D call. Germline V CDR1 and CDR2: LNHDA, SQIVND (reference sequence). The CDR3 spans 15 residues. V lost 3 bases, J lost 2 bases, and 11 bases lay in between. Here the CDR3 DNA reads TGTGCCAGTAGTATCGTTGGGTCCCCCTACAATGAGCAGTTCTTC. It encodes CASSIVGSPYNEQFF. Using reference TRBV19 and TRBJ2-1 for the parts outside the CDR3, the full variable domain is DGGITQSPKYLFRKEGQNVTLSCEQNLNHDAMYWYRQDPGQGLRLIYYSQIVNDFQKGDIAEGYSVSREKKESFPLTVTSAQKNPTAFYLCASSIVGSPYNEQFFGPGTRLTVL.

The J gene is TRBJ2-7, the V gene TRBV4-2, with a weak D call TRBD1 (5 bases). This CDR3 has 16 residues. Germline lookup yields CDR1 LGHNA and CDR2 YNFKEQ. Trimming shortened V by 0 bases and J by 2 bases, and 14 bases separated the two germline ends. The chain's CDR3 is CASSQDLVSGTYEQYF. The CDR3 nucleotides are TGTGCCAGCAGCCAAGATTTGGTTTCAGGGACCTACGAGCAGTACTTC.

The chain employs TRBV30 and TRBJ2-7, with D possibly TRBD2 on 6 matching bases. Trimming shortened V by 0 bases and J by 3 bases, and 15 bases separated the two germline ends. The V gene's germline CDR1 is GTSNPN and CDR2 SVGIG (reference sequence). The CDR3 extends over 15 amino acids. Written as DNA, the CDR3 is TGTGCCTGGAGTGTCGGAGGGGAAGGGGTCTACGAGCAGTACTTC. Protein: CAWSVGGEGVYEQYF.

The CDR3 DNA sequence: TGTGCCAGCAGTTACTCACACAGGGCCCTCCAAGAGACCCAGTACTTC. It codes for CASSYSHRALQETQYF. The chain links TRBV6-2 or TRBV6-3 to TRBJ2-5, with D possibly matching TRBD1 (6 bases). Germline assignment: CDR1 MNHEY and CDR2 SVGEGT. The V end was cut by 0 bases, the J end by 1 base, with 12 bases between. The CDR3 length is 16 residues.

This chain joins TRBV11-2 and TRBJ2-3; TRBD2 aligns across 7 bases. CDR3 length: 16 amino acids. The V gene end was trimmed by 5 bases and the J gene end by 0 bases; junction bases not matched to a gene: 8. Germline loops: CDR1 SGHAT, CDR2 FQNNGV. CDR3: CASSITLAPSTDTQYF. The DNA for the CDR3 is TGTGCCAGCAGCATCACACTAGCGCCAAGCACAGATACGCAGTATTTT. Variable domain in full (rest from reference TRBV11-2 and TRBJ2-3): EAGVAQSPRYKIIEKRQSVAFWCNPISGHATLYWYQQILGQGPKLLIQFQNNGVVDDSQLPKDRFSAERLKGVDSTLKIQPAKLEDSAVYLCASSITLAPSTDTQYFGPGTRLTVL.

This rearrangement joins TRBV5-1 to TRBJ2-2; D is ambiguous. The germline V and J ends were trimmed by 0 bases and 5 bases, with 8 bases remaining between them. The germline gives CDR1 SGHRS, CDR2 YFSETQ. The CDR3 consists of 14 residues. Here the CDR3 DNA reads TGCGCCAGCAGCTTGGCTATGGGAACCGGGGAGCTGTTTTTT. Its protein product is CASSLAMGTGELFF. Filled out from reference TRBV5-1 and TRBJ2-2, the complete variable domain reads KAGVTQTPRYLIKTRGQQVTLSCSPISGHRSVSWYQQTPGQGLQFLFEYFSETQRNKGNFPGRFSGRQFSNSRSEMNVSTLELGDSALYLCASSLAMGTGELFFGEGSRLTVL.